This TCR beta chain was captured by sequencing in a study of glioma-infiltrating T cells. Looking at the study overall: Blood libraries targeted about 4- to 11-fold coverage of some 980,000 T cells.

Study observations and caveats: Non-neoplastic patients had below-expected tissue-blood divergence, while all gliomas exceeded expectation.

TCR alpha and beta CDR3 regions were amplified from RNA using iRepertoire nested multiplex PCR. For one-step reverse transcription and amplification, roughly 100-400 ng of tissue mRNA or PBMC total RNA was used. TCRdb recomputed calls from the multiplex PCR reads with MiXCR, one row per CDR3 protein. Seen here are approximately 400,000 distinct CDR3 sequences, approximately 42% observed once, and the top ten hold around 12%. To note about this clonotype: Its cognate antigen is unknown.

Sample: glioma tissue, nonneoplastic brain tissue, or PBMCs (not recorded which). The receptor's source is a human donor with low-grade glioma or glioblastoma, undergoing nonglioma brain surgery, or in good health (not recorded which).

CDR3 in amino acids: CASSFGDLGYGYTF. The CDR3 DNA follows: TGTGCCAGCAGCTTCGGGGATTTGGGCTATGGCTACACCTTC. This chain uses TRBV7-9 with TRBJ1-2, with D hard to call. V was trimmed by 3 bases and J by 4 bases, leaving 12 bases between them. Germline V gene lookup returns CDR1 SEHNR and CDR2 FQNEAQ (reference sequence). This CDR3 is built from 14 residues.